This entry lists 19 T cell receptor beta chains sequenced from one sample in a study of cytomegalovirus exposure and HLA in healthy donors. In the PCR, 60 Vbeta and 13 Jbeta primers were used. The assay was immunoSEQ multiplex PCR, and TCRdb's table has in-frame clones only and misses some. The sample lists around 170,000 clones; 75% to 90% were seen once. Sequences were obtained from PBMCs. The receptors here all came from a girl aged 10-17 years in good health and CMV-seropositive.

This chain uses TRBV4-1 with TRBJ1-2, with D hard to call. Between the trimmed V and J ends, which lost 0 bases and 4 bases, there was a span of 9 bases. This CDR3 contains 14 residues. CDR1 and CDR2 from the germline V gene are MGHRA and YSYEKL. For the CDR3, the DNA is TGCGCCAGCAGCCAAGACCAGGCACTCTATGGCTACACCTTC. Translating it yields CASSQDQALYGYTF.

This sequence joins TRBV19 and TRBJ1-2; a possible D gene is TRBD1 (5 bases). The V and J ends lost 6 bases and 4 bases respectively, with 21 bases between them. The CDR3 contains 16 residues. The germline gives CDR1 LNHDA, CDR2 SQIVND (reference sequence). CDR3 amino acids: CASRLPGLLTGYGYTF. As DNA, the CDR3 is TGTGCCAGTAGACTCCCGGGACTCCTAACGGGCTATGGCTACACCTTC.

This clone appeared a few times. The chain combines TRBV7-9 with TRBJ2-7, with a tentative D call TRBD1 (5 bases). Per the germline V gene, CDR1 is SEHNR and CDR2 is FQNEAQ (reference sequence). Trimming shortened V by 5 bases and J by 4 bases, and 9 bases separated the two germline ends. The CDR3 totals 12 residues. The CDR3 nucleotides are TGTGCCAGCAGCCAACGACAGTACGAGCAGTACTTC. Protein: CASSQRQYEQYF.

This clone turned up a few times. The chain employs TRBV4-2 and TRBJ2-7; the match to TRBD2 covers 8 bases. With 0 bases clipped from V and 3 bases from J, the junction kept 13 bases outside the gene matches. The CDR3 is 18 amino acids. CDR1 is LGHNA, CDR2 YNFKEQ, per germline. In nucleotides, the CDR3 is TGTGCCAGCAGCCAAGATCTACCCAGCGGGAGACACCACTACGAGCAGTACTTC. Its protein is CASSQDLPSGRHHYEQYF.

The V call is TRBV5-8, the J call TRBJ2-7; D uncertain. V was cut by 1 base and J by 2 bases, with 7 bases left in between. Germline CDR1 SGHTS, CDR2 YDEGEE. The CDR3 extends over 13 amino acids. The CDR3 spells CASSLNVAYEQYF. Here the CDR3 DNA reads TGTGCCAGCAGCTTGAACGTAGCCTACGAGCAGTACTTC.

The chain is built from TRBV4-3 and TRBJ2-1; TRBD2 matches at 10 bases. The CDR3 spans 19 residues. Trimming cost V 0 bases and J 0 bases; bases outside gene matches: 8. Germline V lookup: CDR1 LGHNA, CDR2 YSLEER. CDR3 residues: CASSQELGSGRASYNEQFF. CDR3 bases: TGCGCCAGCAGCCAAGAACTAGGGAGCGGGAGGGCCTCCTACAATGAGCAGTTCTTC.

The chain has TRBV9 and TRBJ2-2; weak D call: TRBD1 (6 bases). Trimming pared 6 bases from V and 0 bases from J, leaving 12 bases between. Germline V gene lookup returns CDR1 SGDLS and CDR2 YYNGEE. The CDR3 has 15 residues. For the CDR3, the DNA is TGTGCCAGCACCTCGACAGGCACGAACACCGGGGAGCTGTTTTTT. This codes for CASTSTGTNTGELFF.

The rearrangement links TRBV6-6 to TRBJ2-7, with TRBD1 matching 9 bases. This CDR3 comprises 12 residues. V shed 6 bases, J shed 6 bases, and the junction held 3 bases outside the gene matches. Germline CDR1 reads MNHNY; CDR2 reads SVGAGI (reference sequence). CDR3 in DNA: TGTGCCAGCAGGGACAGGGGTAGCGAGCAGTACTTC. This encodes CASRDRGSEQYF.

The chain links TRBV19 to TRBJ1-5; 8 nucleotides agree with TRBD1. CDR3 size: 15 residues. Germline V gene data show CDR1 as LNHDA and CDR2 as SQIVND (reference sequence). V was pared by 4 bases and J by 5 bases, with 7 bases of the junction left unmatched. CDR3 in DNA: TGTGCCAGTAGTACCGGACAGGGCCCCTATCAGCCCCAGCATTTT. Residues: CASSTGQGPYQPQHF.

The J gene is TRBJ1-1, the V gene TRBV29-1; TRBD1 matches at 10 bases. The CDR3 contains 14 residues. V shed 6 bases, J shed 12 bases, and the junction held 16 bases outside the gene matches. The germline gives CDR1 SQVTM, CDR2 ANQGSEA. The CDR3: CSVPGTGERGRTFF. In DNA form, the CDR3 reads TGCAGCGTCCCCGGGACAGGGGAACGGGGGAGGACTTTCTTT.

The rearrangement uses TRBV6-1 and TRBJ1-1; D might be TRBD1 (6 bases). Germline V CDR1 and CDR2: MNHNS, SASEGT. V lost 5 bases to trimming and J lost 12 bases, with 16 bases between them. The CDR3 is 12 residues long. DNA of the CDR3: TGTGCCAGCAGTACAAGGGGGGGGGATCCTTTCTTT. Protein: CASSTRGGDPFF.

This clone was seen only once. The gene calls are TRBV27 and TRBJ1-2; 8 nucleotides line up with TRBD1. The ends lost 2 bases at V and 4 bases at J; junction bases unmatched: 0. In germline, CDR1 is MNHEY, CDR2 SMNVEV (reference sequence). The CDR3 has 13 residues. CDR3 coding DNA: TGTGCCAGCAGTTTAACAGGGGGCTATGGCTACACCTTC. Amino acid sequence: CASSLTGGYGYTF.

With respect to this clone: Other DNA sequences in this specimen translate into the identical CDR3. V gene TRBV20-1 combines with J gene TRBJ2-7; D call uncertain. V was cut by 2 bases and J by 4 bases, with 6 bases left in between. The germline CDR1 and CDR2 sequences are DFQATT and SNEGSKA (reference sequence). This CDR3 region has 11 residues. CDR3 sequence: CSARTGYEQYF. CDR3 DNA: TGCAGTGCTAGAACCGGGTACGAGCAGTACTTC.

The gene calls are TRBV4-3 and TRBJ2-4; D ambiguous. The germline V gene encodes CDR1 LGHNA and CDR2 YSLEER. The V end was cut by 4 bases, the J end by 0 bases, with 10 bases between. The CDR3 has 15 residues. This CDR3 is CASSPGGLAKNIQYF. The DNA for the CDR3 is TGCGCCAGCAGCCCCGGCGGCCTAGCCAAAAACATTCAGTACTTC.

The rearrangement uses TRBV5-4 and TRBJ2-1; perhaps TRBD2 as D (6 bases). The V end was cut by 4 bases, the J end by 5 bases, with 13 bases between. CDR1 is SGHNT, CDR2 YYREEE, per germline (reference sequence). CDR3 length: 14 amino acids. The CDR3 spells CASSPGGTHNEQFF. CDR3 bases: TGTGCCAGCAGCCCCGGAGGGACGCACAATGAGCAGTTCTTC.

This clone came up a few times. V usage is TRBV4-3 and J usage is TRBJ2-7, with D unresolved. Trimming took off 4 bases at V and 1 base at J, with 11 bases between the two ends. The CDR3 has 14 residues. The germline V gene has CDR1 LGHNA and CDR2 YSLEER. CDR3 in DNA: TGCGCCAGCAGCCCCGCCCCGCGTTCCTACGAGCAGTACTTC. Translated, it gives CASSPAPRSYEQYF.

The chain joins TRBV7-9 to TRBJ1-2, with D uncertain. CDR3 length: 14 amino acids. Trimming cost V 1 base and J 1 base, with 7 bases left between them. From germline, CDR1 is SEHNR and CDR2 FQNEAQ (reference sequence). CDR3 region: CASSLGANNYGYTF. The CDR3 DNA sequence: TGTGCCAGCAGCTTAGGGGCCAATAACTATGGCTACACCTTC.

The chain recombines TRBV15 with TRBJ2-6; 9 bases match TRBD1. CDR1 and CDR2 (germline): LNHNV, YYDKDF (reference sequence). With 0 bases clipped from V and 4 bases from J, the junction kept 7 bases outside the gene matches. CDR3 length: 18 amino acids. The CDR3 region has the DNA TGTGCCACCAGCAGAGATCCGACAGGGGGAGCGGGGGCCAACGTCCTGACTTTC. It translates to CATSRDPTGGAGANVLTF.

The rearrangement uses TRBV2 and TRBJ2-1, with D tentatively TRBD2 (5 bases). Germline lookup yields CDR1 SNHLY and CDR2 FYNNEI. The V gene lost 6 bases and the J gene lost 7 bases, with 13 bases spanning the gap. This CDR3 is built from 13 residues. The CDR3 reads CASRPFGENEQFF. The CDR3 DNA sequence: TGTGCCAGCAGACCCTTCGGGGAGAATGAGCAGTTCTTC.